This T cell receptor (beta chain) was identified during a study of cytomegalovirus exposure and HLA in healthy donors. Study observations and caveats: Specificity for CMV antigens was confirmed in vitro for a few of the CMV-associated chains.

V was pared by 0 bases and J by 9 bases, with 8 bases of the junction left unmatched. The CDR3 loop spans 14 amino acids. Germline CDR1 reads GTSNPN; CDR2 reads SVGIG (reference sequence). PCR involved 60 Vbeta and 13 Jbeta primers. Libraries were prepared by immunoSEQ multiplex PCR; TCRdb keeps only in-frame clonotypes and omits some of them. The sample carries 120,000 or so clones, roughly 80% recorded once. Worth noting for this clone: Its antigen is unknown.

This sequence joins TRBV30 and TRBJ1-1; 9 bases map to TRBD1. Sample: PBMCs. This TCR was sampled from a man aged 25 to 40 in good health and CMV-seronegative. CDR3 in amino acids: CAWSVGTGRVKAFF. The CDR3 DNA sequence: TGTGCCTGGAGTGTTGGGACAGGGCGCGTCAAAGCTTTCTTT.